A selection of T cell receptor beta chains follows, all from one sample in a study of molecular identifiers for immune sequencing clone quantification. TCRdb called the PCR reads again in MiXCR, with one record for every CDR3 protein. The table lists about 320,000 distinct CDR3 sequences, roughly a quarter of them singletons. Input material: naive CD8+ T cells from blood, with Jurkat cell RNA spiked in. The receptor set was obtained from a human donor in good health. Some libraries in this study had Jurkat cell RNA spiked in. CDR3s include the opening cysteine and the closing phenylalanine or tryptophan. The D gene is left open where the match is weak. Only part of the rows carry a size: once, few, many, or a class if the clone is expanded.

V gene	D gene	clone size	J gene	CDR3 protein	CDR3 DNA
TRBV4-3	-	many	TRBJ2-1	CASSQDWADEQFF	TGCGCCAGCAGCCAAGATTGGGCCGATGAGCAGTTCTTC
TRBV20-1	-	few	TRBJ1-1	CSAREVARGVTEAFF	TGCAGTGCTAGAGAGGTGGCCAGGGGAGTCACTGAAGCTTTCTTT
TRBV19	-	-	TRBJ2-3	CASRSITRSTDTQYF	TGTGCCAGTAGGTCCATCACAAGGTCCACAGATACGCAGTATTTT
TRBV5-4	-	many	TRBJ1-1	CASSLRGVNTEAFF	TGTGCCAGCAGCTTAAGGGGCGTGAACACTGAAGCTTTCTTT
TRBV10-3	-	-	TRBJ2-7	CAISEKQGTYEQYF	TGTGCCATCAGTGAGAAGCAAGGGACCTACGAGCAGTACTTC
TRBV11-2	TRBD2	-	TRBJ2-4	CASSLAAGGLAKNIQYF	TGTGCCAGCAGCTTAGCGGCGGGGGGCCTAGCCAAAAACATTCAGTACTTC
TRBV9	-	many	TRBJ2-3	CASSVGQDTQYF	TGTGCCAGCAGCGTAGGCCAGGATACGCAGTATTTT
TRBV4-3	TRBD2	many	TRBJ2-7	CASSPSRAGGYEQYF	TGCGCCAGCAGCCCGTCTCGAGCGGGAGGCTACGAGCAGTACTTC
TRBV6-2/TRBV6-3	-	few	TRBJ1-6	CASRILYFGGGVSPLHF	TGTGCCAGCAGAATCCTCTATTTTGGGGGAGGAGTTTCACCCCTCCACTTT
TRBV20-1	-	few	TRBJ1-5	CSARDPTGWYSNQPQHF	TGCAGTGCTAGAGATCCCACAGGTTGGTATAGCAATCAGCCCCAGCATTTT
TRBV4-1	TRBD2	-	TRBJ2-3	CASSQRAGGQITDTQYF	TGCGCCAGCAGCCAAAGAGCGGGAGGCCAAATCACAGATACGCAGTATTTT
TRBV9	TRBD1	-	TRBJ2-7	CAGSVGTGGYEQYF	TGTGCCGGCAGCGTAGGGACAGGGGGCTACGAGCAGTACTTC
TRBV3-1	TRBD2	few	TRBJ2-3	CAGSQLAGGTDTQYF	TGTGCCGGCAGCCAGCTAGCGGGGGGCACAGATACGCAGTATTTT
TRBV7-9	TRBD2	-	TRBJ2-5	CASSPTPGTSGGEETQYF	TGTGCCAGCAGCCCAACACCCGGGACTAGCGGGGGGGAAGAGACCCAGTACTTC
TRBV30	-	many	TRBJ1-1	CAWRAELNTEAFF	TGTGCCTGGAGGGCTGAACTGAACACTGAAGCTTTCTTT
TRBV29-1	-	many	TRBJ2-3	CSVEKEGASTDTQYF	TGCAGCGTTGAAAAAGAGGGTGCGAGCACAGATACGCAGTATTTT
TRBV7-8	-	many	TRBJ1-5	CASSLTQDNQPQHF	TGTGCCAGCAGCTTAACACAGGACAATCAGCCCCAGCATTTT
TRBV27	-	many	TRBJ2-1	CASSFLGEQFF	TGTGCCAGTAGTTTTCTAGGTGAGCAGTTCTTC
TRBV7-7	-	-	TRBJ2-6	CASSDGVSGANVLTF	TGTGCTAGCAGCGATGGGGTATCTGGGGCCAACGTCCTGACTTTC
TRBV10-3	-	-	TRBJ1-5	CAISESTDTQHF	TGTGCCATCAGTGAGTCTACAGATACGCAGCATTTT
TRBV28	TRBD2	few	TRBJ2-1	CANDWSGLAGKVNEQFF	TGTGCCAACGACTGGAGCGGACTAGCGGGGAAAGTCAATGAGCAGTTCTTC
TRBV4-3	TRBD2	few	TRBJ2-7	CASSQDAGGYEQYF	TGCGCCAGCAGCCAAGATGCGGGGGGGTACGAGCAGTACTTC
TRBV4-2	-	few	TRBJ2-3	CASSQETSIADTQYF	TGTGCCAGCAGCCAAGAGACTAGTATCGCAGATACGCAGTATTTT
TRBV4-1	TRBD1	-	TRBJ1-5	CASSGTGGLGFLHF	TGCGCCAGCAGCGGGACAGGGGGCTTGGGGTTTTTGCATTTT
TRBV20-1	-	-	TRBJ2-7	CSARFHLTYEQYF	TGCAGTGCTAGGTTTCACCTAACCTACGAGCAGTACTTC
TRBV27	TRBD2	few	TRBJ2-5	CASSPWTSGIANQETQYF	TGTGCCAGCAGTCCTTGGACTAGCGGGATTGCGAACCAAGAGACCCAGTACTTC
TRBV7-9	-	many	TRBJ2-2	CASSSYDTNTGELFF	TGTGCCAGCAGCTCCTACGACACGAACACCGGGGAGCTGTTTTTT
TRBV20-1	TRBD2	-	TRBJ2-1	CSARDTAGLDYNEQFF	TGCAGTGCTAGAGATACAGCGGGGTTAGATTACAATGAGCAGTTCTTC
TRBV9	TRBD2	few	TRBJ2-3	CASSVSGLAGGYTDTQYF	TGTGCCAGCAGCGTAAGTGGTCTAGCGGGAGGGTACACAGATACGCAGTATTTT
TRBV7-6	TRBD1	few	TRBJ2-1	CASSLGGGVNEQFF	TGTGCCAGCAGCTTAGGAGGGGGCGTCAATGAGCAGTTCTTC
TRBV6-1	-	few	TRBJ1-1	CASSNRMNTEAFF	TGTGCCAGCAGCAACAGGATGAACACTGAAGCTTTCTTT
TRBV7-2	TRBD1	few	TRBJ2-1	CASSLTGTGVFDEQFF	TGTGCCAGCAGCTTGACCGGGACAGGGGTCTTCGATGAGCAGTTCTTC
TRBV20-1	TRBD2	many	TRBJ2-7	CSARQGLAGGDVHEQYF	TGCAGTGCTAGACAGGGACTAGCGGGAGGTGATGTACACGAGCAGTACTTC
TRBV25-1	-	many	TRBJ2-3	CASEEDTQYF	TGTGCCAGCGAGGAGGATACGCAGTATTTT
TRBV2	TRBD1	-	TRBJ2-5	CASSAGTGARRGSETQYF	TGTGCCAGCAGTGCCGGGACAGGGGCTCGAAGGGGGTCAGAGACCCAGTACTTC
TRBV6-5	-	once	TRBJ1-4	CASSLERNNEKLFF	TGTGCCAGCAGCCTTGAACGGAACAATGAAAAACTGTTTTTT
TRBV7-9	TRBD2	few	TRBJ2-3	CASSFSSGGPTDTQYF	TGTGCCAGCAGCTTCTCTAGCGGGGGGCCCACAGATACGCAGTATTTT
TRBV7-9	-	many	TRBJ1-1	CASFGINTEAFF	TGTGCCAGCTTCGGAATTAACACTGAAGCTTTCTTT
TRBV4-3	-	-	TRBJ2-7	CASSQLRDTSYEQYF	TGCGCCAGCAGCCAGCTTAGGGACACCTCCTACGAGCAGTACTTC
TRBV5-1	-	once	TRBJ2-7	CASRQGCPYEQYF	TGCGCCAGCAGACAGGGATGCCCCTACGAGCAGTACTTC
TRBV29-1	-	many	TRBJ2-7	CSVKAQGAPVEQYF	TGCAGCGTGAAGGCCCAGGGCGCCCCCGTCGAGCAGTACTTC
TRBV7-9	-	many	TRBJ2-2	CASSLLEELDTGELFF	TGTGCCAGCAGCTTATTGGAAGAACTAGACACCGGGGAGCTGTTTTTT